This T cell receptor (beta chain) was identified in a study of cytomegalovirus exposure and HLA in healthy donors. As for the study in general: The same platform was used for the 110 or so validation repertoires and the roughly 730 first-cohort repertoires, a later analysis reported. Overall study findings and caveats: Testing in vitro showed a few CMV-associated chains specific for CMV antigens.

Repertoires were generated with immunoSEQ multiplex PCR, while TCRdb's copy carries only in-frame clones and drops some. The table has hundreds of thousands of clones, just over 85% seen once. Details on this clone: What it binds is not known.

The TCR comes from a young woman in good health and CMV-seronegative. The sample comprised PBMCs.

The DNA for the CDR3 is TGTGCCAGCAGCCTCGAGACAGGGGGAACTGAAGCTTTCTTT. Its protein product is CASSLETGGTEAFF. The V call is TRBV7-2, the J call TRBJ1-1; 9 positions agree with TRBD1. V shed 5 bases, J shed 5 bases, and the junction held 6 bases outside the gene matches. Germline CDR1 and CDR2: SGHTA and FQGNSA. The CDR3 runs 14 residues.